This TCR beta chain was observed in a study of OX40 agonist ivuxolimab in advanced cancers. On the study more broadly: An agonistic human IgG2 monoclonal antibody against OX40 (CD134) was given. Anti-PD-1, anti-PD-L1 or anti-CTLA-4 therapy given earlier was allowed, and roughly 38% had some. Age averaged about 60 years (range roughly 23 to 90), and approximately 80% were male.

Sequencing was performed with immunoSEQ multiplex PCR; in TCRdb, only in-frame clones are kept and a portion is missing. The sample has about 34,000 clones; around nine tenths are singletons. Worth noting for this clone: The antigen is not known.

The germline V gene encodes CDR1 MNHEY and CDR2 SMNVEV (reference sequence). The CDR3 length is 16 residues. Trimming took 1 base from V and 2 from J, leaving 13 bases between them. Regarding the study as a whole: Antigen targets of the expanded peripheral T cells went undetermined.

The chain recombines TRBV27 with TRBJ2-3; D is possibly TRBD1 or TRBD2 (5 bases each). The source of this sequence is an adult with an advanced solid tumor such as melanoma, head and neck, liver or kidney cancer. The sequences come from CD4+ or CD8+ T cells sorted from blood, collected in a trial of the OX40 agonist ivuxolimab. CDR3 coding DNA: TGTGCCAGCAGTTTATTTGGGGGATTCCTCACAGATACGCAGTATTTT. Protein sequence: CASSLFGGFLTDTQYF.